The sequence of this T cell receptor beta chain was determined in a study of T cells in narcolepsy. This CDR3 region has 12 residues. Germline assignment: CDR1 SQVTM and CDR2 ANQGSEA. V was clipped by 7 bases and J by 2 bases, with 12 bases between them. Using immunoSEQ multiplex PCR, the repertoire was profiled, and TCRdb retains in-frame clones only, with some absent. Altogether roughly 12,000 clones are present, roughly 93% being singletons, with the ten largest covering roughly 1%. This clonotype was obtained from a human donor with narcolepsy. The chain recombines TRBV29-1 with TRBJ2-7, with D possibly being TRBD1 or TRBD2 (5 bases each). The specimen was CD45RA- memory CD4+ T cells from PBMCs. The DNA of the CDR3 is TGCAGCGCCGGGGACGCGACCTACGAGCAGTACTTC. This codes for CSAGDATYEQYF.